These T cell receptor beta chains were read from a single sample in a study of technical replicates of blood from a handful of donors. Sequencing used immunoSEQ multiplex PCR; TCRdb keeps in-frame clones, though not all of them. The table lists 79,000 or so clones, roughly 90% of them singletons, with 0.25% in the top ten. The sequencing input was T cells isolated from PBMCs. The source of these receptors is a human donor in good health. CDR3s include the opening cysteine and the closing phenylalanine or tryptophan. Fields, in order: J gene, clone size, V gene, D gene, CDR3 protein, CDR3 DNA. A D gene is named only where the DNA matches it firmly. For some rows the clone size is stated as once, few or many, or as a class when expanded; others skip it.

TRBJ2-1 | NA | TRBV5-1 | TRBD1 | CASRPGTGSYNEQFF | TGCGCCAGCAGGCCCGGGACAGGCTCCTACAATGAGCAGTTCTTC
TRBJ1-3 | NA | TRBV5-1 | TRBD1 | CASSLEQGDSGNTIYF | TGCGCCAGCAGCTTGGAACAGGGGGACTCTGGAAACACCATATATTTT
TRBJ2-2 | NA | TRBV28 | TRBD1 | CASSSLQGARTGELFF | TGTGCCAGCAGTTCGTTACAGGGGGCGCGCACCGGGGAGCTGTTTTTT
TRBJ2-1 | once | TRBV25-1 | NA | CASSESGESYNEQFF | TGTGCCAGCAGTGAATCCGGGGAATCCTACAATGAGCAGTTCTTC
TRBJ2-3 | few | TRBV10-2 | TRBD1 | CASSEPDRGTDTQYF | TGCGCCAGCAGTGAGCCCGACAGGGGAACAGATACGCAGTATTTT
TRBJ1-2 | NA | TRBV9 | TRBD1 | CASSPGPGGGNYGYTF | TGTGCCAGCAGCCCAGGGCCAGGGGGAGGCAACTATGGCTACACCTTC
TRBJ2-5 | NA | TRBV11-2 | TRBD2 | CASSLVGVAGGGETQYF | TGTGCCAGCAGCTTAGTCGGTGTAGCGGGGGGAGGCGAGACCCAGTACTTC
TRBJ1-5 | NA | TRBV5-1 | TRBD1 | CASSLVPQGAGNSNQPQHF | TGCGCCAGCAGCTTGGTTCCACAGGGGGCCGGGAACAGCAATCAGCCCCAGCATTTT
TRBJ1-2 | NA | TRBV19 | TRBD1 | CASRPGTANYGYTF | TGTGCCAGCAGACCCGGGACAGCAAACTATGGCTACACCTTC
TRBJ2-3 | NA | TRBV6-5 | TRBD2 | CASSPGLSTDTQYF | TGTGCCAGTTCCCCGGGACTATCGACAGATACGCAGTATTTT
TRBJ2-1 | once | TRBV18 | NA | CASSPPPSRNEQFF | TGTGCCAGCTCACCCCCCCCTAGTCGGAATGAGCAGTTCTTC
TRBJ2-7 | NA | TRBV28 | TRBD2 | CASRGPGGLGVSYEQYF | TGTGCCAGCAGGGGTCCGGGAGGACTTGGTGTCTCCTACGAGCAGTACTTC
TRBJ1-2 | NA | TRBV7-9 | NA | CASSLALGSRFPGYTF | TGTGCCAGCAGCTTAGCGCTTGGTTCGAGGTTTCCAGGCTACACCTTC
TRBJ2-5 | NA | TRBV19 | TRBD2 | CASSPSGSSETQYF | TGTGCCAGTAGTCCTAGCGGGAGTTCAGAGACCCAGTACTTC
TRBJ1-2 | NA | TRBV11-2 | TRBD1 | CASSLAPGQGNYGYTF | TGTGCCAGCAGCTTAGCTCCGGGACAGGGAAACTATGGCTACACCTTC
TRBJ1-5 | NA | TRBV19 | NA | CASSLRVRPSTYQPQHF | TGTGCCAGTTCCCTCAGGGTGAGGCCTAGTACCTATCAGCCCCAGCATTTT
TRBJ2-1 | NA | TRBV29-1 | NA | CSVEDRGGASSYNEQFF | TGCAGCGTTGAAGATCGCGGCGGTGCCTCCTCCTACAATGAGCAGTTCTTC
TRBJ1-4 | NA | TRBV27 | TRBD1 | CASSPRPPTGESEKLFF | TGTGCCAGCAGTCCCCGCCCGCCCACAGGGGAAAGCGAAAAACTGTTTTTT
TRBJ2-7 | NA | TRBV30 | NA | CAWSLPYRTSSYEQYF | TGTGCCTGGAGTTTACCTTACAGAACAAGCTCCTACGAGCAGTACTTC
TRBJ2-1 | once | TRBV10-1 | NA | CASSPRLDNEQFF | TGCGCCAGCAGTCCCAGACTAGACAATGAGCAGTTCTTC
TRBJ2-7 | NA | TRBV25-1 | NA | CASSPPQGTFHSYEQYF | TGTGCCAGCAGTCCTCCCCAGGGCACCTTCCATTCCTACGAGCAGTACTTC
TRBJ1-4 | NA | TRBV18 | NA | CASSPGANEKLFF | TGTGCCAGCTCACCAGGGGCAAATGAAAAACTGTTTTTT
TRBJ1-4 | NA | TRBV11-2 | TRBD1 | CASSLAHRGHPNEKLFF | TGTGCCAGCAGCTTAGCTCACAGGGGGCATCCTAATGAAAAACTGTTTTTT
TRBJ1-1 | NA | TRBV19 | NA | CASGQGGARHTEAFF | TGTGCCAGTGGCCAGGGCGGGGCCAGACACACTGAAGCTTTCTTT
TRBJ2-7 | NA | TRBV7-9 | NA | CASSLTGLAYEQYF | TGTGCCAGCAGCCTTACGGGACTGGCCTACGAGCAGTACTTC
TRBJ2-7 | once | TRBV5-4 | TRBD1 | CASSEPGQGYYEQYF | TGTGCCAGCAGCGAACCGGGACAGGGCTACTACGAGCAGTACTTC